These 12 T cell receptor beta chains share one sample of origin, sequenced in a study of prognosis after radiotherapy for stage I lung cancer. The study amplified the TCR beta CDR3 region from genomic DNA. This amplification was carried out by two rounds of multiplex PCR. First-round PCR amplification was performed with primers specific to each TRBV and TRBJ gene. TCRdb redid the calling of the multiplex PCR reads with MiXCR, one entry per CDR3 protein. Seen here are approximately 30,000 distinct CDR3 sequences, about 30% observed once, and the top ten hold roughly 34%. Sequenced material: PBMCs, taken before or after stereotactic body radiation therapy (not recorded which). These receptors all stem from a donor aged 50 or older with non-small cell lung cancer.

This clonotype occurred many times. The V call is TRBV4-2, the J call TRBJ2-3; D is uncertain. The CDR3 consists of 14 residues. Germline values: CDR1 LGHNA, CDR2 YNFKEQ. V was cut by 0 bases and J by 3 bases, with 7 bases left in between. The CDR3 bases are TGTGCCAGCAGCCAAGAAACAGCTACAGATACGCAGTATTTT. The encoded protein is CASSQETATDTQYF.

This clonotype was detected a few times. This chain joins TRBV18 and TRBJ2-5; no definite D call. CDR3 size: 15 residues. Trimming pared 0 bases from V and 5 bases from J, leaving 13 bases between. The V gene's germline CDR1 is KGHSH and CDR2 LQKENI. DNA of the CDR3: TGTGCCAGCTCACCACCCGCCCAACGGTGGGAGACCCAGTACTTC. Translated: CASSPPAQRWETQYF.

The table lists this clonotype with many counts. The DNA of the CDR3 is TGCAGCGTTGAAGATGAGAATAGCGGGAGATATGAGCAGTTCTTC. This codes for CSVEDENSGRYEQFF. The chain is built from TRBV29-1 and TRBJ2-1, with 9 bases fitting TRBD2. The V and J ends lost 0 bases and 8 bases, in that order; junction bases with no gene match: 8. CDR3 length: 15 amino acids. Per germline, CDR1 SQVTM and CDR2 ANQGSEA.

This clonotype showed up many times. The CDR3 here is CASSPRDSLYEQYF. CDR3 nucleotide sequence: TGTGCCAGCAGTCCGCGGGACAGCCTCTACGAGCAGTACTTC. This chain connects TRBV12-3 or TRBV12-4 to TRBJ2-7; D might be TRBD1 (7 bases). This CDR3 spans 14 amino acids. The germline V and J ends were trimmed by 5 bases and 3 bases, with 14 bases remaining between them.

This clonotype has a count of ten or more. The chain is built from TRBV4-1 and TRBJ2-1; D possibly corresponds to TRBD1 (6 bases). The CDR3 is 16 amino acids. Germline loops: CDR1 MGHRA, CDR2 YSYEKL. V lost 2 bases, J lost 0 bases, and 11 bases lay in between. DNA for the CDR3: TGCGCCAGCAGCCAACCCGGACAGAGCTCCTACAATGAGCAGTTCTTC. Its protein product is CASSQPGQSSYNEQFF.

The chain is built from TRBV20-1 and TRBJ2-7; 9 bases are a match to TRBD1. The germline V gene encodes CDR1 DFQATT and CDR2 SNEGSKA (reference sequence). The CDR3 has 14 amino acids. V dropped 6 bases and J dropped 1; count of bases not matched to a gene: 7. The CDR3 DNA sequence: TGCAGTGCGACCGGGACAGGGAGTTCCTACGAGCAGTACTTC. Protein: CSATGTGSSYEQYF.

Points on this clonotype: This may come from a read error, since a much larger clone is one base off. The genes are TRBV2 and TRBJ1-1; D is undetermined. Germline V gene data show CDR1 as SNHLY and CDR2 as FYNNEI. The germline V and J ends were trimmed by 10 bases and 1 base, with 7 bases remaining between them. CDR3 size: 11 residues. In DNA form, the CDR3 reads TGTGCCATGACACAGAACACTGAAGCTTTCTTT. Amino acid sequence: CAMTQNTEAFF.

V gene TRBV27 combines with J gene TRBJ2-3; D may be TRBD1 (6 bases). In germline, CDR1 is MNHEY, CDR2 SMNVEV (reference sequence). CDR3 length: 16 residues. V dropped 7 bases and J dropped 0 bases, with 17 bases sitting between them. The CDR3 loop is CASIFRRTESTDTQYF. The CDR3 DNA reads TGTGCCAGCATATTTAGGCGGACAGAGAGCACAGATACGCAGTATTTT.

This clonotype was recorded only once. A read error is the likely source, as a far larger clone sits one nucleotide away. The chain is built from TRBV7-6 and TRBJ2-7, with D perhaps being TRBD1 or TRBD2 (6 bases each). CDR3 size: 15 residues. V dropped 5 bases and J dropped 3 bases, with 17 bases sitting between them. Germline values: CDR1 SGHVS, CDR2 FNYEAQ. The CDR3, as DNA: TGTGCCAGCAGCCCTGGCGAGGGGGGAAGCTACGAGCAGTACTTC. Translation: CASSPGEGGSYEQYF.

This clonotype was observed at least ten times. This sequence joins TRBV7-2 and TRBJ1-1; weak D call: TRBD1 (6 bases). Germline V gene data show CDR1 as SGHTA and CDR2 as FQGNSA. The V and J ends lost 2 bases and 3 bases respectively, with 13 bases between them. The CDR3 runs 15 residues. CDR3 DNA sequence: TGTGCCAGCAGCTTATCCTGGGGGGCGGACACTGAAGCTTTCTTT. Protein product: CASSLSWGADTEAFF.

To note about this clonotype: At one end the junction does not follow the germline gene, possibly because of a read error. V gene TRBV15 combines with J gene TRBJ2-2, with 8 bases identical to TRBD1. CDR1 is LNHNV and CDR2 is YYDKDF in the germline V gene (reference sequence). This CDR3 has 17 residues. As DNA, the CDR3 is TGTGCCACCATCAGATATGGCGGACAGGGATTTACCGGGGAGCTGTTTTTT. Translation: CATIRYGGQGFTGELFF.

Ten or more counts support this clonotype. The genes are TRBV6-1 and TRBJ2-7, with D perhaps matching TRBD1 or TRBD2 (6 bases each). Trimming removed 7 bases at V and 1 base at J, with 14 bases between. Germline values: CDR1 MNHNS, CDR2 SASEGT. The CDR3 extends over 14 amino acids. The CDR3 loop is CASTPGGHSYEQYF. CDR3 in DNA: TGTGCCAGCACACCCGGGGGACATTCCTACGAGCAGTACTTC.